This T cell receptor (beta chain) originates from a study of OX40 agonist ivuxolimab in advanced cancers. Study-level information: Patients were given ivuxolimab, an antibody that agonizes OX40 (CD134). General study points: Among the lowest peripheral clonal expansion occurred in 0.1-3.0 mg/kg partial responders. Low normalized T-cell clonal expansion was additionally recorded for some nonresponders.

This CDR3 region has 16 residues. Germline lookup yields CDR1 SNHLY and CDR2 FYNNEI. The germline V and J ends were trimmed by 0 bases and 4 bases, with 12 bases remaining between them. Using immunoSEQ multiplex PCR, the repertoire was profiled, and TCRdb retains in-frame clones only, with some absent. The sample shows around 53,000 clones, approximately 80% of them seen only once. On this clone itself: Its antigen is unknown.

The TCR comes from an adult with an advanced solid tumor such as melanoma, head and neck, liver or kidney cancer. Sample: CD4+ or CD8+ T cells sorted from blood, taken in a trial of the OX40 agonist ivuxolimab. This sequence joins TRBV2 and TRBJ2-2; D might be TRBD1 (5 bases). For the CDR3, the DNA is TGTGCCAGCAGTGAAGCGCGCTCCAGGGTCACCGGGGAGCTGTTTTTT. Residues: CASSEARSRVTGELFF.